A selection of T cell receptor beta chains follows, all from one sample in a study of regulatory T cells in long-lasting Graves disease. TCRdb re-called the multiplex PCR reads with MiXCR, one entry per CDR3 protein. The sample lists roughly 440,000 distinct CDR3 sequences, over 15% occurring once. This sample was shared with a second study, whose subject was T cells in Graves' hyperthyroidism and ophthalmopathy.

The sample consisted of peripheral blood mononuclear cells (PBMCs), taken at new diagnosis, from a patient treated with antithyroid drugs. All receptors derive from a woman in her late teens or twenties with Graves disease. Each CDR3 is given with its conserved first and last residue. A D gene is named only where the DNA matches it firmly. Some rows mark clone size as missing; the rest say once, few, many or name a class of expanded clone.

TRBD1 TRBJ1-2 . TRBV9 TGTGCCAGCAGCCCAAACTCCGGGACAGGGACCGGCTACACCTTC CASSPNSGTGTGYTF
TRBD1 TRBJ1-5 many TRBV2 TGTGCCAGCAGTCCCGGGACAGGGATGGCTCAGCCCCAGCATTTT CASSPGTGMAQPQHF
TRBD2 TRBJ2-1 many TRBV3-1 TGTGCCAGCACCCGACTAGCCGGTTCCTACAATGAGCAGTTCTTC CASTRLAGSYNEQFF
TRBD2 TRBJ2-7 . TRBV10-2 TGCGCCAGCATCGACCTACTAGCGGGAACCTACGAGCAGTACTTC CASIDLLAGTYEQYF
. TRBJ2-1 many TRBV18 TGTGCCAGCTCACCACCTCTAGCCGCGGGGAATGAGCAGTTCTTC CASSPPLAAGNEQFF
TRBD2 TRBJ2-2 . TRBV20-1 TGCAGTGCTAGAGATCCCGGGACTAGCGGGAGCATCCCGAACACCGGGGAGCTGTTTTTT CSARDPGTSGSIPNTGELFF
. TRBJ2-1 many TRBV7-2 TGTGCCAGCAGCTCCCGGAGAACCTCCAATGAGCAGTTCTTC CASSSRRTSNEQFF
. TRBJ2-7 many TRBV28 TGTGCCAGCACGGGCAGCACCTCCTACGAGCAGTACTTC CASTGSTSYEQYF
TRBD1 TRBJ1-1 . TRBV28 TGTGCCAGCACAGGGACAGGCTTCTCAATGAACACTGAAGCTTTCTTT CASTGTGFSMNTEAFF
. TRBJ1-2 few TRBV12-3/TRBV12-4 TGTGCCAGCAGCCCCAGTGGGGGGGCGCGGGGCTACACCTTC CASSPSGGARGYTF
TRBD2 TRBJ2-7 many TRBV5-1 TGCGCCAGCAGCTCTGGACTAGCGGGTTATCCCTACGAGCAGTACTTC CASSSGLAGYPYEQYF
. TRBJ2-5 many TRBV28 TGTGCCAGCAGTTTGGGGGGGGCCAAAGGAGAGACCCAGTACTTC CASSLGGAKGETQYF
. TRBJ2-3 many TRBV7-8 TGTGCCAGCACCTCGGGAGTGATAGATACGCAGTATTTT CASTSGVIDTQYF
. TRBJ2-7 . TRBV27 TGTGCCAGCAGTTTGTCCCCGACCGCAATATACGAGCAGTACTTC CASSLSPTAIYEQYF
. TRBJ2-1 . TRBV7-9 TGTGCCAGCAGCTCCCTAGTGGCGGGGTCTTACAATGGGCAGTTCTTC CASSSLVAGSYNGQFF
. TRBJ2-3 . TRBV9 TGTGCCAGCAGCCCCGGGGTAGCGGCTAGCACAGATACGCAGTATTTT CASSPGVAASTDTQYF
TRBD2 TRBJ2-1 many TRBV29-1 TGCAGCGTCCCGACTAGCAGCTACAATGAGCAGTTCTTC CSVPTSSYNEQFF
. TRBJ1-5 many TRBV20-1 TGCAGTGCTGGGGGGCACAATCAGCCCCAGCATTTT CSAGGHNQPQHF
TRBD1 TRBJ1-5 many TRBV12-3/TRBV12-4 TGTGCCAGCAGTTCCGGGACAGGGGCCACGGGCAATCAGCCCCAGCATTTT CASSSGTGATGNQPQHF
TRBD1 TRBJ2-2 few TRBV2 TGTGCCAGCACCATCCTGACAGGGGCAGCCGGGGAGCTGTTTTTT CASTILTGAAGELFF
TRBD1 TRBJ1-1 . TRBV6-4 TGTGCCAGCAGCCCAACAGGGGAAGGCACTGAAGCTTTCTTT CASSPTGEGTEAFF
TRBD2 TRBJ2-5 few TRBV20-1 TGCAGTGCTAGAACTTGGCTAGCGGGAGAGGGGATAGAGACCCAGTACTTC CSARTWLAGEGIETQYF
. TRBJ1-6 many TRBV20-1 TGCAGTGCTAGAGCAGGGAGCTCCTATAATTCACCCCTCCACTTT CSARAGSSYNSPLHF
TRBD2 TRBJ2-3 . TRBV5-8 TGTGCCAGCAGCTTAAGACTAGCGTTAGAAGATACGCAGTATTTT CASSLRLALEDTQYF
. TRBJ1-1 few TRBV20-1 TGCAGTGCTCGGAGACAGGCGGGCACTGAAGCTTTCTTT CSARRQAGTEAFF
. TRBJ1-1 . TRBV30 TGTGCCTGGACCGACGGACCCCCTGAAGCTTTCTTT CAWTDGPPEAFF
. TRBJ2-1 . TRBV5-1 TGCGCCAGCAGCTTGCCCCGGGACTCCTACAATGAGCAGTTCTTC CASSLPRDSYNEQFF
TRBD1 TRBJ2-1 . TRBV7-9 TGTGCCAGCAGTACCCCAGGACAGGTTAATGAGCAGTTCTTC CASSTPGQVNEQFF
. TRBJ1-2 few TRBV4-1 TGCGCCAGCAGCCAAACCGGGACTTACTATGGCTACACCTTC CASSQTGTYYGYTF